These T cell receptor beta chains were read from a single sample in a study of T cell repertoires in cytomegalovirus infection. TCRdb analysed the reads with MiXCR anew, one entry per CDR3 protein. The data contain some 400,000 distinct CDR3 sequences, approximately 32% of them singletons. Sequencing input: PBMCs. These receptors were collected from a human donor in good health (CMV status not recorded). Some clones in this sample may be carry-over from other donors' samples. Both conserved end residues are part of each CDR3. Each record gives: clone size, J gene, V gene, D gene, CDR3 protein, CDR3 DNA. The D gene is left open where the match is weak. Size values are once, few and many counts, or a class for expanded clones, and some rows have none.

>NA|TRBJ2-4|TRBV5-4|TRBD2
CASSPRGENIQYF
TGTGCCAGCAGCCCTCGGGGGGAAAACATTCAGTACTTC
>once|TRBJ1-5|TRBV6-6|NA
CASGRKSTAIQPQHF
TGTGCCAGCGGTAGAAAGTCCACCGCAATACAGCCCCAGCATTTT
>NA|TRBJ1-4|TRBV4-1|NA
CASSHFTGNGGREKLFF
TGCGCCAGCAGCCATTTTACAGGGAACGGTGGGAGGGAAAAACTGTTTTTT
>NA|TRBJ1-1|TRBV29-1|NA
CSGSRANTEAFF
TGCAGCGGTTCTAGGGCTAACACTGAAGCTTTCTTT
>NA|TRBJ1-2|TRBV29-1|TRBD1
CSVEIPTGTGYGYTF
TGCAGCGTTGAAATTCCGACAGGGACAGGCTATGGCTACACCTTC
>NA|TRBJ1-5|TRBV6-1|NA
CASSGREGHSNQPQHF
TGTGCCAGCAGTGGACGGGAGGGACACAGCAATCAGCCCCAGCATTTT
>NA|TRBJ2-2|TRBV4-1|NA
CASSQEVNTGELFF
TGCGCCAGCAGCCAAGAAGTGAACACCGGGGAGCTGTTTTTT
>NA|TRBJ1-5|TRBV6-5|NA
CASRYTRVSNQPQHF
TGTGCCAGCAGATATACCAGGGTTAGCAATCAGCCCCAGCATTTT
>NA|TRBJ1-5|TRBV5-1|TRBD1
CASSLEGQSNQPQHF
TGCGCCAGCAGCTTGGAGGGACAGAGCAATCAGCCCCAGCATTTT
>NA|TRBJ1-6|TRBV23-1|NA
CASSQSREAAGRDNSPLHF
TGCGCCAGCAGTCAATCCCGGGAGGCCGCCGGACGAGATAATTCACCCCTCCACTTT